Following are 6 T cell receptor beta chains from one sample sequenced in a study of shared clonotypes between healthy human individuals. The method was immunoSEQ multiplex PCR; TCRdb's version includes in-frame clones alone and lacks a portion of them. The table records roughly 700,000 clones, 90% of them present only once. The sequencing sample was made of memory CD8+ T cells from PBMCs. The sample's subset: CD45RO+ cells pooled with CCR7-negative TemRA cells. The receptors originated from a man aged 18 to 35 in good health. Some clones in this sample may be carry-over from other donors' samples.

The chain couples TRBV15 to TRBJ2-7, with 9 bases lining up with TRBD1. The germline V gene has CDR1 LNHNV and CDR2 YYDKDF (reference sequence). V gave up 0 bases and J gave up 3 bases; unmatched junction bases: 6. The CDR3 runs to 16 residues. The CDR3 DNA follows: TGTGCCACCAGCAGAGATCGCGACAGGGGGGACTACGAGCAGTACTTC. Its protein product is CATSRDRDRGDYEQYF.

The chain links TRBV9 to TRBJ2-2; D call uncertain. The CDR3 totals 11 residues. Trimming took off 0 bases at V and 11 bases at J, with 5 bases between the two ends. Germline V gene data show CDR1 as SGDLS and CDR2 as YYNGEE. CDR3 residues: CASSVGVELFF. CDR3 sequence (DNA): TGTGCCAGCAGCGTAGGTGTCGAGCTGTTTTTT.

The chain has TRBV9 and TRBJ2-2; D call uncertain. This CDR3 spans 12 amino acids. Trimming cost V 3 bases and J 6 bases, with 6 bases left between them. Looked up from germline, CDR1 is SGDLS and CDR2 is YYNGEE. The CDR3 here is CASSALPGELFF. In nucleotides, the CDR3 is TGTGCCAGCAGCGCCCTGCCCGGGGAGCTGTTTTTT.

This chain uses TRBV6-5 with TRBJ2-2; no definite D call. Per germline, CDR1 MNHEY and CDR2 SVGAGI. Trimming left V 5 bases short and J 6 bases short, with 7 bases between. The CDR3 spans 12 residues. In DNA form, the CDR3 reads TGTGCCAGCAGTGACGTAGCCGGGGAGCTGTTTTTT. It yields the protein CASSDVAGELFF.

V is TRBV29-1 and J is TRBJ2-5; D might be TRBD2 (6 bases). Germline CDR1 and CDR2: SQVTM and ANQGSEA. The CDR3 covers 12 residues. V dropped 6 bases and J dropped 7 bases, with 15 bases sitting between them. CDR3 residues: CSVVSSEGTQYF. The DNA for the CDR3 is TGCAGCGTGGTCAGCTCGGAGGGGACCCAGTACTTC.

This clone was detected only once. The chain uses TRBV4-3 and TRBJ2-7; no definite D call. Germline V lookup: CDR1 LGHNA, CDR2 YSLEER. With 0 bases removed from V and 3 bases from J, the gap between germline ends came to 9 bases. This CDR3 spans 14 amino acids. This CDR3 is CASSQDENGYEQYF. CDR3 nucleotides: TGCGCCAGCAGCCAAGATGAAAATGGCTACGAGCAGTACTTC.